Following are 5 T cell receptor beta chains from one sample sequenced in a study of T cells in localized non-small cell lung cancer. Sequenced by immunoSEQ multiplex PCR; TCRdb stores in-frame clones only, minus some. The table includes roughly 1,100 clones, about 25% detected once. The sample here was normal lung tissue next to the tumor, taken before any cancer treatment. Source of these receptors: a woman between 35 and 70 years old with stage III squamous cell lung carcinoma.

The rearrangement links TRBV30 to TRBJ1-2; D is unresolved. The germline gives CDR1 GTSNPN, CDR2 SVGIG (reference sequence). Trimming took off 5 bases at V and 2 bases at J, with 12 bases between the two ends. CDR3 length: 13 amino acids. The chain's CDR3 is CAWLLQANYGYTF. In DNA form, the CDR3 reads TGTGCCTGGCTCCTCCAGGCCAACTATGGCTACACCTTC. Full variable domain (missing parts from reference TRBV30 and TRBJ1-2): SQTIHQWPATLVQPVGSPLSLECTVEGTSNPNLYWYRQAAGRGLQLLFYSVGIGQISSEVPQNLSASRPQDRQFILSSKKLLLSDSGFYLCAWLLQANYGYTFGSGTRLTVV.

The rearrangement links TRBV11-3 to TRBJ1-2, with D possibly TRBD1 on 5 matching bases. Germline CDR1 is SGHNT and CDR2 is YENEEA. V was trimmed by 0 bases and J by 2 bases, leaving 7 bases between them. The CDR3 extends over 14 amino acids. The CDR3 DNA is TGTGCCAGCAGCTTAGACGCAGGGAACTATGGCTACACCTTC. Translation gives CASSLDAGNYGYTF.

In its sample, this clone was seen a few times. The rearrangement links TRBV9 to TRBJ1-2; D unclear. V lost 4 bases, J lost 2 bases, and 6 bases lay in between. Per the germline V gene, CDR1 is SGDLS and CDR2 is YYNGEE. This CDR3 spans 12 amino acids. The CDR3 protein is CASSSPNYGYTF. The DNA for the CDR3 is TGTGCCAGCAGCAGTCCCAACTATGGCTACACCTTC.

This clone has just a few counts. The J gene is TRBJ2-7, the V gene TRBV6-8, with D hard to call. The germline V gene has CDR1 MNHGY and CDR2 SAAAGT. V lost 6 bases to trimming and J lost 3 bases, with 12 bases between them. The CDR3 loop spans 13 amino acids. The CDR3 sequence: CASSLEQNYEQYF. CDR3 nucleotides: TGTGCCAGCAGCCTGGAGCAGAACTACGAGCAGTACTTC.

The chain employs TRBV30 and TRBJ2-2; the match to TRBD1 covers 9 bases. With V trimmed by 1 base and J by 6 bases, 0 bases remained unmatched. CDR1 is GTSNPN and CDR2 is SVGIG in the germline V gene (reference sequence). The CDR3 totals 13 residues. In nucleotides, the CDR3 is TGTGCCTGGAGTGGACAGGGGGCCGGGGAGCTGTTTTTT. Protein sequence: CAWSGQGAGELFF.